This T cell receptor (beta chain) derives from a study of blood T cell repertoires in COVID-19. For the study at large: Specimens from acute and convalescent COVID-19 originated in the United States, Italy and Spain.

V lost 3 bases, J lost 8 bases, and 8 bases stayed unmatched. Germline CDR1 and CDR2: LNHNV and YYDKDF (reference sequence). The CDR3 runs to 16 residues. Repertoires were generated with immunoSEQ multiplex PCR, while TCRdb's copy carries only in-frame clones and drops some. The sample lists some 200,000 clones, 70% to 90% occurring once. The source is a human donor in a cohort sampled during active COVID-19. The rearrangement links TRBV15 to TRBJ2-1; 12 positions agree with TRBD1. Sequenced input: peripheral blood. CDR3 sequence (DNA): TGTGCCACCAGCAGTGCCGGGACAGGGGGCTGGGATGAGCAGTTCTTC. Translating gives CATSSAGTGGWDEQFF.